The TCR beta chain under discussion was sequenced for a study of T-cell memory formation after mild COVID-19. Study as a whole: The TCR clusters were mostly specific to one donor.

One entry per CDR3 protein results from TCRdb running MiXCR on the 5' RACE reads. This repertoire shows about 110,000 distinct CDR3 sequences, roughly an eighth found once; its top ten account for around 26%. This CDR3 has 15 amino acids. V lost 4 bases and J lost 0; bases outside the gene matches: 4. The germline gives CDR1 PRHDT, CDR2 FYEKMQ (reference sequence). This clonotype was recorded at least ten times. Its antigen is undetermined. The study's findings and limits: Contracting clones, day 15 to 85, had balanced CD4/CD8, and later expanders favored CD4+. SARS-CoV-2 specificity of second-wave clones peaking day 37 was unconfirmed. Contracting CD4+ clones lay largely in CM and EM, with CD8+ ones residing in EMRA.

J is TRBJ2-3 and V is TRBV13, with 7 bases aligning to TRBD2. Sequencing was carried out using PBMCs or a T cell subset sorted from them (not recorded which). The TCR originated in an adult woman who had mild COVID-19 (a few samples of this study predate the infection). Cell type and time point are not known. CDR3 in amino acids: CASSSSGASTDTQYF. CDR3 DNA: TGTGCCAGCAGCTCTAGCGGTGCTAGCACAGATACGCAGTATTTT.